This entry features one T cell receptor (beta chain) sequence. It lacks a known antigen. Base qualities are missing; no much larger clone stands one base away. From cysteine to phenylalanine, the CDR3 is 12 amino acids long. Only the CDR3 portion is preserved as DNA: 36 bases, with reading frame beginning at the first base. The germline ends are 5 bases apart after V is trimmed by 0 bases and J by 8 bases. Via the germline V gene, CDR1 is SGHTA and CDR2 FQGTGA. Using the deep immunoSEQ assay, multiplex PCR amplified TCR CDR3 regions from genomic DNA. Extracted genomic DNA from each cell subset was spread evenly across all wells of several immunoSEQ 96-well plates, with each plate serving as a replicate. For sorted subsets, approximately 0.2 ug of genomic DNA, equivalent to tens of thousands of T cell genomes, went into each replicate PCR. Purified libraries were measured with a Qubit 3.0 fluorometer, size-checked on a Bioanalyzer 2100, and measured again with the KAPA Library Quantification kit. Every immunoSEQ 96-well plate was sequenced on a dedicated single-read 150-cycle Illumina NextSeq 550 flow cell. Processing in the source paper ran as follows. The immunoSEQ output contained only junctional sequences without quality scores, so filtering could not match that applied to full-length reads. Sequences were annotated with PyIR, a Python wrapper for IgBLAST v1.9, and V/J genes and CDR3 were assigned using IMGT germline references. Reads with weak V/J assignments (E-value above 1e-6), missing CDR3, stop codons, out-of-frame junctions, or ambiguous translated residues were removed. V3J clonotypes were defined by identical inferred V gene, J gene, and CDR3 amino acid sequence. The percentage overlap between two repertoires was calculated by dividing the number of shared unique clonotypes by the size of the smaller repertoire. RTK rarefaction, the Chao1 estimator, and Recon v2.1 estimates of unobserved clonotypes were used to assess repertoire richness. Generation probabilities were computed with OLGA for all TCRbeta clonotypes obtained by the gDNA method from several donors. This immuneACCESS table, as held by TCRdb, lists in-frame sequences with V and J called but not all clones. Of the missing ones, under half trace to an unresolved V gene in checked studies; the others have no known cause. V and J calls and clone size are those listed in that table; D and trimming were worked out from the DNA. This sample has some 360,000 clones in its table, and around 67% of those were observed once. In total, the top ten clones hold 8.5% to 12% of the sample.

The sample comes from a study of shared clonotypes between healthy human individuals (dated by TCRdb to the early 2020s). Concerning the study at large: The cohort comprised a couple of women and a few men aged 18 to 49 years. Libraries were prepared and TCR repertoires were sequenced by different laboratories using diverse techniques, in order to increase sequencing depth and limit assay-specific biases. The study deeply sequenced blood TCR repertoires of about 5 healthy adults to estimate repertoire size and the extent of clonotype sharing between individuals. Between about 0.94 and 8.9 billion PBMCs per donor were obtained by leukapheresis. For each donor, CD4 naive and CD4 memory were each run on three plates, CD8 naive on two plates, and CD8 memory on one plate. On the study overall, not on this receptor specifically: Pairwise subsampling indicated that sequencing depth was expected to affect the degree of clonotype sharing among donors. Approximately 5% of naive CD4, 3.5% of naive CD8, approximately 2.2% of memory CD4, and more than 0.35% of memory CD8 clonotypes were shared across four donors. Clonotypes shared by all four sorted-subset donors showed higher generation probabilities than non-shared clonotypes. Only blood was sampled, and tissue TCR repertoires likely differ from those in blood. Even with the large sequencing depth, rarefaction of the sorted-subset datasets indicated that sequencing was incomplete. The small number of donors limited the genetic and exposure-history diversity represented. Larger estimated clonotype richness was generally found for naive subsets than for memory subsets.

The donors were healthy, HIV-negative adults with no recently reported acute infections or vaccinations. Every donor was a Caucasian adult residing in Nashville, Tennessee, USA. CD4+ T cells were enriched by magnetic negative selection, after which naive cells were positively selected on CD45RA and the negative fraction was taken as the memory subset. After blood collection by leukapheresis, PBMCs were isolated using Ficoll-Histopaque density gradient centrifugation and then cryopreserved in the vapor phase of liquid nitrogen. Analytical flow cytometry was used to check the purity and quantity of each magnetically sorted T cell population. Genomic DNA was isolated from each sorted fraction and quantified by UV absorbance on a Nanodrop 2000c.

Sequencing used memory CD4+ T cells sorted from blood. Interpreted using the paper, the cell subset or site label stands for: CD45RA-negative fraction. The chain joins TRBV7-3 to TRBJ1-3; the D region possibly corresponds to TRBD1 (5 bases align). The sequence was obtained from a man aged 25 to 45 in good health. The CDR3 corresponds to CASSLTGDTIYF. The sequence in DNA is TGTGCCAGCAGCTTAACGGGGGACACCATATATTTT.